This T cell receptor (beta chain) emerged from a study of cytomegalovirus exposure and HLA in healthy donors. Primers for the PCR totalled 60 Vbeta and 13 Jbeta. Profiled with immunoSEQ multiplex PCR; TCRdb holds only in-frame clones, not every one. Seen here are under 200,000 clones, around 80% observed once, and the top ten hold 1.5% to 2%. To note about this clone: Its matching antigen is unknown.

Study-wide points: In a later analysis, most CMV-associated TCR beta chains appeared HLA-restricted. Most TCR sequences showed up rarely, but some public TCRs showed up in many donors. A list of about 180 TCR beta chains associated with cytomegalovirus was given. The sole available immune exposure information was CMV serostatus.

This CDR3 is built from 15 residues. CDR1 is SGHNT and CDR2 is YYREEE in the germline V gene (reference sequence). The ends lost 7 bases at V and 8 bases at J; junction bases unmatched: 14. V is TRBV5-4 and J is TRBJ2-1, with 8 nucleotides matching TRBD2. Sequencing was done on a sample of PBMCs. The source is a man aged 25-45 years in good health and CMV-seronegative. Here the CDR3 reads CASSLGSAGVYEQFF. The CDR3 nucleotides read TGTGCCAGCTCCTTGGGTTCAGCGGGAGTATATGAGCAGTTCTTC.